These 15 T cell receptor beta chains were sequenced from one sample in a study of regulatory T cells in long-lasting Graves disease. iRepertoire HTBI primers and Arm-PCR of CDR3 regions built TCR beta libraries. TCRdb recomputed calls from the multiplex PCR reads with MiXCR, one row per CDR3 protein. The sample consists of 350,000 to 450,000 distinct CDR3 sequences, 15% of them appearing once. Sample time point: newly diagnosed GD, antithyroid drugs for less than 3 months. From RNA extracted from PBMCs, the TCR library was made. These data also featured in a second study, about T cells in Graves' hyperthyroidism and ophthalmopathy.

The sequences come from peripheral blood mononuclear cells (PBMCs), collected at new diagnosis, from a patient treated with antithyroid drugs. The source is a middle-aged woman with Graves disease.

This clonotype came up many times. The V and J genes are TRBV6-8 and TRBJ2-1, with 8 bases fitting TRBD2. The CDR3 loop spans 15 amino acids. Trimming at V came to 6 bases and at J to 5 bases, leaving 9 bases not matched to a gene. Germline CDR1 and CDR2: MNHGY and SAAAGT. The CDR3 reads CASSFQAGVDNEQFF. The CDR3, as DNA: TGTGCCAGCAGCTTTCAAGCGGGAGTAGACAATGAGCAGTTCTTC.

J is TRBJ2-2 and V is TRBV7-6, with D unclear. Germline V lookup: CDR1 SGHVS, CDR2 FNYEAQ. The CDR3 sequence is 17 residues long. V gave up 5 bases and J gave up 1 base, with 17 bases separating them. The CDR3 DNA sequence: TGTGCCAGCAGCCCAATCCGGTGGCGGAAGAACACCGGGGAGCTGTTTTTT. This translates into CASSPIRWRKNTGELFF.

This clonotype came up a few times. The chain employs TRBV28 and TRBJ1-5; 9 positions agree with TRBD1. Germline loops: CDR1 MDHEN, CDR2 SYDVKM. Trimming took 4 bases from V and 4 from J; bases not matched to a gene: 5. CDR3 length: 15 residues. CDR3 in amino acids: CASSSGTGWNQPQHF. The CDR3 DNA reads as TGTGCCAGCAGTTCCGGGACAGGGTGGAATCAGCCCCAGCATTTT.

This clonotype has ten or more counts. CDR3: CASSAGLSGGGDTQYF. The CDR3 nucleotides are TGTGCCAGCAGCGCTGGCCTTAGCGGAGGGGGAGATACGCAGTATTTT. J is TRBJ2-3 and V is TRBV9; the D call may be TRBD1 or TRBD2 (6 bases each). V lost 3 bases to trimming and J lost 5 bases, with 19 bases between them. Germline CDR1 and CDR2: SGDLS and YYNGEE. This CDR3 spans 16 amino acids. The variable domain in full, with the rest retrieved from reference TRBV9 and TRBJ2-3, is DSGVTQTPKHLITATGQRVTLRCSPRSGDLSVYWYQQSLDQGLQFLIQYYNGEERAKGNILERFSAQQFPDLHSELNLSSLELGDSALYFCASSAGLSGGGDTQYFGPGTRLTVL.

Many counts were recorded for this clonotype. This sequence joins TRBV27 and TRBJ2-7, with 15 bases that match TRBD2. The germline CDR1 and CDR2 sequences are MNHEY and SMNVEV (reference sequence). This CDR3 has 16 residues. J was trimmed by 2 bases and V by 4 bases; bases with no gene match: 3. DNA for the CDR3: TGTGCCAGCAGTTCCGGACTAGCGGGAGGGGCCTACGAGCAGTACTTC. This gives the protein CASSSGLAGGAYEQYF.

The V and J genes are TRBV20-1 and TRBJ2-1, with 11 bases identical to TRBD2. The CDR3 consists of 15 residues. The J segment lost 6 bases and the V segment lost 5 bases, leaving 9 bases of the junction unmatched. The germline CDR1 and CDR2 sequences are DFQATT and SNEGSKA (reference sequence). The CDR3 reads CSAPTGTSGFNEQFF. The CDR3 DNA sequence: TGCAGTGCTCCCACGGGGACTAGCGGCTTCAATGAGCAGTTCTTC.

This clonotype showed up many times. The rearrangement uses TRBV2 and TRBJ2-4; TRBD1 or TRBD2 may be the D gene (5 bases each). Germline values: CDR1 SNHLY, CDR2 FYNNEI. Trimming took off 3 bases at V and 15 bases at J, with 12 bases between the two ends. This CDR3 has 11 amino acids. This chain's CDR3 is CASSDEGKRYF. CDR3 in DNA: TGTGCCAGCAGTGATGAGGGGAAGAGGTACTTC. The entire variable domain, with the rest obtained from reference TRBV2 and TRBJ2-4, is as follows: EPEVTQTPSHQVTQMGQEVILRCVPISNHLYFYWYRQILGQKVEFLVSFYNNEISEKSEIFDDQFSVERPDGSNFTLKIRSTKLEDSAMYFCASSDEGKRYFGAGTRLSVL.

This clonotype was observed at least ten times. V is TRBV11-2 and J is TRBJ2-7; D is possibly TRBD2 (5 bases). This CDR3 has 11 residues. The V end lost 6 bases, the J end lost 7 bases, and 10 bases lay between the germline ends. Looked up from germline, CDR1 is SGHAT and CDR2 is FQNNGV. Here the CDR3 DNA reads TGTGCCAGCAGTGAGACGGGGGAGCAGTACTTC. Translation gives CASSETGEQYF. Full variable domain (remainder filled in from reference TRBV11-2 and TRBJ2-7): EAGVAQSPRYKIIEKRQSVAFWCNPISGHATLYWYQQILGQGPKLLIQFQNNGVVDDSQLPKDRFSAERLKGVDSTLKIQPAKLEDSAVYLCASSETGEQYFGPGTRLTVT.

This clonotype was seen more than once but under ten times. The conserved phenylalanine or tryptophan is not found at the CDR3 terminus, so this likely reflects a read error. This sequence joins TRBV27 and TRBJ2-7; D might be TRBD1 or TRBD2, each matching 5 bases. There are 14 residues in the CDR3. Germline CDR1 reads MNHEY; CDR2 reads SMNVEV (reference sequence). V lost 6 bases, J lost 3 bases, and 15 bases lay in between. CDR3 residues: CASSSSGGHYEQYL. CDR3 in DNA: TGTGCCAGCAGCTCATCAGGAGGACACTACGAGCAGTACCTC.

The chain combines TRBV6-4 with TRBJ2-1; no reliable D call. Trimming took 0 bases from V and 8 from J, leaving 8 bases between them. The CDR3 runs to 13 residues. Germline lookup yields CDR1 MRHNA and CDR2 SNTAGT. As DNA, the CDR3 is TGTGCCAGCAGTGACTCGAGTAATGATGAGCAGTTCTTC. This translates into CASSDSSNDEQFF.

About this clonotype: One junction end does not reproduce the germline sequence, and a read error may be involved. The V gene is TRBV18, the J gene TRBJ2-5; D uncertain. This CDR3 spans 16 amino acids. CDR1 is KGHSH, CDR2 LQKENI, per germline. CDR3 DNA: TGTGCCATCTCACCGGCGGACCGACGGCCCCAAGAGACCCAGTGCTTC. The encoded protein is CAISPADRRPQETQCF.

The V gene is TRBV3-1, the J gene TRBJ1-2; TRBD1 matches at 10 bases. The CDR3 length is 19 residues. The trim removed 1 base at V and 4 bases at J, leaving 15 bases unmatched. The germline CDR1 and CDR2 sequences are LGHDT and YNNKEL (reference sequence). The CDR3 protein is CASSQVWSGTGDVGYGYTF. For the CDR3, the DNA is TGTGCCAGCAGCCAAGTCTGGTCCGGGACAGGGGATGTTGGCTATGGCTACACCTTC.

This clonotype was detected a few times. The chain is built from TRBV12-3 or TRBV12-4 and TRBJ1-2; D perhaps matches TRBD1 (5 bases). The CDR3 is 12 residues long. Trimming shortened V by 1 base and J by 8 bases, and 8 bases separated the two germline ends. The CDR3 loop is CASSLGDEGYTF. CDR3 coding DNA: TGTGCCAGCAGTTTAGGGGACGAAGGCTACACCTTC.

This rearrangement joins TRBV4-1 to TRBJ1-2; D possibly corresponds to TRBD1 (5 bases). The V end was cut by 1 base, the J end by 2 bases, with 11 bases between. The V gene's germline CDR1 is MGHRA and CDR2 YSYEKL. This CDR3 spans 15 amino acids. The CDR3 region has the DNA TGCGCCAGCAGCCAAGTTTGGGGGTCAAACTATGGCTACACCTTC. The encoded protein is CASSQVWGSNYGYTF.

Points on this clonotype: This may stem from a read error, because a much larger clone lies one nucleotide away. The chain is built from TRBV3-1 and TRBJ2-1; the D gene is possibly TRBD2 (5 bases). Germline-derived CDR1 and CDR2 are LGHDT and YNNKEL (reference sequence). The CDR3 has 15 amino acids. This CDR3 is CASRQEEGLNNEQFF. As DNA, the CDR3 is TGTGCCAGCAGGCAAGAAGAGGGCCTCAACAATGAGCAGTTCTTC.